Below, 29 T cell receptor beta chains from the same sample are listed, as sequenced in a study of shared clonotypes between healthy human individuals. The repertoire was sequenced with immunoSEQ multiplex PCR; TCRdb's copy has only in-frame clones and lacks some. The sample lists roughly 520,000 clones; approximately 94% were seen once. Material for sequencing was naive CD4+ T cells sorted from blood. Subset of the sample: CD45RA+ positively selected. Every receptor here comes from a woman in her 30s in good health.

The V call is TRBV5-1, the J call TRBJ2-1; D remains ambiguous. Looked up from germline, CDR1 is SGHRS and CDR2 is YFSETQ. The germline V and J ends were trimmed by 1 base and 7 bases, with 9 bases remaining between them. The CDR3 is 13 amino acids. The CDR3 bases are TGCGCCAGCAGCTTGCATGCCGGAAATGAGCAGTTCTTC. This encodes CASSLHAGNEQFF.

CDR3 region: CAISDRADNYEQYF. In DNA form, the CDR3 reads TGTGCCATCAGTGATAGAGCGGATAACTACGAGCAGTACTTC. The rearrangement uses TRBV10-3 and TRBJ2-7; D might be TRBD2 (5 bases). The V end was cut by 3 bases, the J end by 3 bases, with 12 bases between. The CDR3 sequence is 14 residues long. Germline CDR1 ENHRY, CDR2 SYGVKD.

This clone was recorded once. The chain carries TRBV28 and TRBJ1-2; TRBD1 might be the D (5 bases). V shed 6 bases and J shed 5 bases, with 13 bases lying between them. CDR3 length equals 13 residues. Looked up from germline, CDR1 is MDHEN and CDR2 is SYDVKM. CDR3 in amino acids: CASRTVGGYGYTF. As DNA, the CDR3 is TGTGCCAGCAGAACCGTGGGGGGGTATGGCTACACCTTC.

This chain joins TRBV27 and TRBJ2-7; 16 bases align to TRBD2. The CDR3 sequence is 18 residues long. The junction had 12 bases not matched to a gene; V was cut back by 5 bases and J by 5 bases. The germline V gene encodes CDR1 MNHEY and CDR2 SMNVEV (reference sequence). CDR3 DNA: TGTGCCAGCAGTACCCCCGGGACTAGCGGGAGGGCCACCCACGAGCAGTACTTC. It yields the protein CASSTPGTSGRATHEQYF.

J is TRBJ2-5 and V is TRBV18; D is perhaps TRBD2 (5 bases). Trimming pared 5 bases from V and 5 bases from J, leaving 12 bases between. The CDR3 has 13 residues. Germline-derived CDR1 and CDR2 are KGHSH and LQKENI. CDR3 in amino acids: CASSSLARETQYF. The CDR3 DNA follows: TGTGCCAGCTCATCCCTAGCCCGGGAGACCCAGTACTTC.

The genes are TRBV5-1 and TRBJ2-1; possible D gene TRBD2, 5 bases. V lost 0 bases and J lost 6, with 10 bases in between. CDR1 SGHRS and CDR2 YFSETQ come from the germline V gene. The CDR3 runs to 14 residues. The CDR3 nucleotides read TGCGCCAGCAGCTTGGTTCTAGCTAGCAATGAGCAGTTCTTC. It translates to CASSLVLASNEQFF.

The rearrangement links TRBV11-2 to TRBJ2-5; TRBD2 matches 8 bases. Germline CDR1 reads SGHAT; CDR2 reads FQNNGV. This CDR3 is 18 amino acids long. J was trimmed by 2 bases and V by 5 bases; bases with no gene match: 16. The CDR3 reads CASSPSRLAGILQETQYF. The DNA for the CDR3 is TGTGCCAGCAGCCCCTCGCGGCTAGCGGGCATACTTCAAGAGACCCAGTACTTC.

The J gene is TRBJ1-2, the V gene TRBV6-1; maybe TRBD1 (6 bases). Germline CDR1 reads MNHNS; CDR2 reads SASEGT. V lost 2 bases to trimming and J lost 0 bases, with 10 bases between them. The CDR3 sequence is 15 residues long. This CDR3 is CASSERGVANYGYTF. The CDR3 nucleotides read TGTGCCAGCAGTGAAAGGGGGGTAGCTAACTATGGCTACACCTTC.

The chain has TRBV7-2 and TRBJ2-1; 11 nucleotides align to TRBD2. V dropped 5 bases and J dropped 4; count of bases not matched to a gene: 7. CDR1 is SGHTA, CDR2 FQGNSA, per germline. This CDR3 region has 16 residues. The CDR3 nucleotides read TGTGCCAGCAGCACGCAACTAGCGGGAGCTTACAATGAGCAGTTCTTC. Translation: CASSTQLAGAYNEQFF.

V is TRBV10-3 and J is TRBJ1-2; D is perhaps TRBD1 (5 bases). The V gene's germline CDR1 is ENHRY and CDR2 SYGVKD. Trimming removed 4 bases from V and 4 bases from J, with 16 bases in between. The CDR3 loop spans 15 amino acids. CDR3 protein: CAISGGLEGIYGYTF. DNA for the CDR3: TGTGCCATCAGTGGGGGCCTAGAGGGAATCTATGGCTACACCTTC.

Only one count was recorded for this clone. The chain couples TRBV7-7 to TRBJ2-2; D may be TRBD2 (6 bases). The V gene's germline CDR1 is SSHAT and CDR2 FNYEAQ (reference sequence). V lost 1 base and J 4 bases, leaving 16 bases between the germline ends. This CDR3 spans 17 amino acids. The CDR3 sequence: CASSLVAGFDPTGELFF. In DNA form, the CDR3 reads TGTGCCAGCAGCTTAGTCGCGGGGTTTGATCCCACCGGGGAGCTGTTTTTT.

The CDR3 DNA is TGTGCCAGCAGCTTTTCGGTTACGGCAGATACGCAGTATTTT. Translating it yields CASSFSVTADTQYF. V usage is TRBV5-6 and J usage is TRBJ2-3; D gene unclear. The CDR3 runs 14 residues. The V end lost 2 bases, the J end lost 4 bases, and 11 bases lay between the germline ends. Germline V gene sequence: CDR1 SGHDT, CDR2 YYEEEE.

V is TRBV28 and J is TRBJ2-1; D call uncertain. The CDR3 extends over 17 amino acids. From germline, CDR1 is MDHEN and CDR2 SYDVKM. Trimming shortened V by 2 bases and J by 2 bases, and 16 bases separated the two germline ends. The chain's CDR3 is CASSLARRASTYNEQFF. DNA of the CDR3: TGTGCCAGCAGTTTAGCCCGTCGGGCGTCAACCTACAATGAGCAGTTCTTC.

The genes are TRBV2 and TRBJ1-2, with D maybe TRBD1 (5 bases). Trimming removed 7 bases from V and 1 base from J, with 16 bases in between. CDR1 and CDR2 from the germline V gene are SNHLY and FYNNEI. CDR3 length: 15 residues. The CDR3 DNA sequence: TGTGCCAGCAAGATAAGGGGAGTCCTTAACTATGGCTACACCTTC. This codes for CASKIRGVLNYGYTF.

In nucleotides, the CDR3 is TGTGCCAGCAGCGCGGCACCCTACGAGCAGTACTTC. Translation gives CASSAAPYEQYF. The rearrangement links TRBV28 to TRBJ2-7; D is unclear. The CDR3 totals 12 residues. In germline, CDR1 is MDHEN, CDR2 SYDVKM. V was pared by 6 bases and J by 2 bases, with 8 bases between.

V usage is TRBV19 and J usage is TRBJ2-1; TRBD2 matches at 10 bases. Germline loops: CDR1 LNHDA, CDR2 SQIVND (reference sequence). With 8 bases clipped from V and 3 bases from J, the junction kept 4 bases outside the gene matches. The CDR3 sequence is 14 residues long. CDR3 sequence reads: CASAPSGSYNEQFF. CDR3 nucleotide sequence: TGTGCCAGTGCCCCTAGCGGGAGCTACAATGAGCAGTTCTTC.

CDR3 protein: CASTSNYGYTF. The CDR3 nucleotides are TGTGCCAGCACTTCTAACTATGGCTACACCTTC. The chain couples TRBV28 to TRBJ1-2; D unclear. V was pared by 7 bases and J by 0 bases, with 3 bases between. The CDR3 extends over 11 amino acids. The V gene's germline CDR1 is MDHEN and CDR2 SYDVKM.

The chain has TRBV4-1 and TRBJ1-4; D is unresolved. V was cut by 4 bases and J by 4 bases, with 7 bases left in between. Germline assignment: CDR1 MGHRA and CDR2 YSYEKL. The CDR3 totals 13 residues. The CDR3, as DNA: TGCGCCAGCAGCCGTTACGTTAATGAAAAACTGTTTTTT. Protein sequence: CASSRYVNEKLFF.

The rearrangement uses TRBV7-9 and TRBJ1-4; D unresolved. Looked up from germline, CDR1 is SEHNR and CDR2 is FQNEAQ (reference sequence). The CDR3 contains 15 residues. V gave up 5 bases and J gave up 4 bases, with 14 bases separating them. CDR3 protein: CASSRKDRNNEKLFF. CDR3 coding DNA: TGTGCCAGCAGCAGGAAGGACCGAAATAATGAAAAACTGTTTTTT.

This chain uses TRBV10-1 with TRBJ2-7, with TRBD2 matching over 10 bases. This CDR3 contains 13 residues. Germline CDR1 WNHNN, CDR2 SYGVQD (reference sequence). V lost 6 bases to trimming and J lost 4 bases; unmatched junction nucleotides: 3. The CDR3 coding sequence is TGCGCCAGCAGCACTAGCGGGGTTTACGAGCAGTACTTC. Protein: CASSTSGVYEQYF.

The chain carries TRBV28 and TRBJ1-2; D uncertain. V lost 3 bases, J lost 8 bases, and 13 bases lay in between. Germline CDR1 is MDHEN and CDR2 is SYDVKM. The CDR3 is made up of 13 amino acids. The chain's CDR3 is CASSLLRAGGYTF. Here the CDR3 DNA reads TGTGCCAGCAGTTTGCTCCGGGCTGGAGGCTACACCTTC.

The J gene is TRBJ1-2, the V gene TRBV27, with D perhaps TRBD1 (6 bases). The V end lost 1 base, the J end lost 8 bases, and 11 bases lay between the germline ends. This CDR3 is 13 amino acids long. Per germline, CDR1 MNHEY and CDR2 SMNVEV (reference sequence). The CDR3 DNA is TGTGCCAGCAGTTTATACGGGGGCGGGGGCTACACCTTC. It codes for CASSLYGGGGYTF.

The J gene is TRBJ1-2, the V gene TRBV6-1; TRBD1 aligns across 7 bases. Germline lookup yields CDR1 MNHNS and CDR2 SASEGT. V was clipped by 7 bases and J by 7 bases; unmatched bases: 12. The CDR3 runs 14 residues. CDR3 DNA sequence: TGTGCCAGCATCACGGACAGGCGACCCAGTGGCTACACCTTC. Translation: CASITDRRPSGYTF.

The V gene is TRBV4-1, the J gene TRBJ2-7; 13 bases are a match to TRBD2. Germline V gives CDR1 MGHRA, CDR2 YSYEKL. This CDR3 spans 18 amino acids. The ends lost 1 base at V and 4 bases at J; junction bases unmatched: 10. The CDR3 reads CASSQALLAGGPSYEQYF. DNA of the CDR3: TGCGCCAGCAGCCAAGCCCTACTAGCGGGAGGGCCTAGTTACGAGCAGTACTTC.

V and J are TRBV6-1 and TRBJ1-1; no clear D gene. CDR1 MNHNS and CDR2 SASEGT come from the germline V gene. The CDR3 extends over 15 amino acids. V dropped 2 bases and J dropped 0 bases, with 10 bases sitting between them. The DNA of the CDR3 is TGTGCCAGCAGTGAAACCCCAGGCTTGAACACTGAAGCTTTCTTT. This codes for CASSETPGLNTEAFF.

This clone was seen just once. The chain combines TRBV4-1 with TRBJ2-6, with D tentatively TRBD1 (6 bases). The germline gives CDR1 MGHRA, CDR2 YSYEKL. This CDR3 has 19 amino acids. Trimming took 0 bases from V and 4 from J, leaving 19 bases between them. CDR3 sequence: CASSQDLGQGTWGANVLTF. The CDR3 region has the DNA TGCGCCAGCAGCCAAGATTTGGGGCAGGGGACGTGGGGGGCCAACGTCCTGACTTTC.

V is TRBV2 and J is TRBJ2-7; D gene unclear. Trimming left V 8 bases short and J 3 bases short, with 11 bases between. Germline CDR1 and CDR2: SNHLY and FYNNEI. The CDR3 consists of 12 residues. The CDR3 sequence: CASLAANYEQYF. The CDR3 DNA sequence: TGTGCCAGCTTAGCAGCCAACTACGAGCAGTACTTC.

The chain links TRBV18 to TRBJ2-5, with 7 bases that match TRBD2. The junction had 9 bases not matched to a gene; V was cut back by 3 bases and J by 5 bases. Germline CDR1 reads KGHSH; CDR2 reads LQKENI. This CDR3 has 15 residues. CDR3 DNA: TGTGCCAGCTCACCGAGAAGGGGAGGGAGTGAGACCCAGTACTTC. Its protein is CASSPRRGGSETQYF. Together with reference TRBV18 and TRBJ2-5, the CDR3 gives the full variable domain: NAGVMQNPRHLVRRRGQEARLRCSPMKGHSHVYWYRQLPEEGLKFMVYLQKENIIDESGMPKERFSAEFPKEGPSILRIQQVVRGDSAAYFCASSPRRGGSETQYFGPGTRLLVL.

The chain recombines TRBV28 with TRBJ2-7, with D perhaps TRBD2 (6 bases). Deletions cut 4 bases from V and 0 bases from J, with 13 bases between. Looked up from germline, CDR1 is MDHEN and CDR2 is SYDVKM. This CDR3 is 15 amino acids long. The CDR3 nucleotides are TGTGCCAGCAGTTCGGAGGGACTTAGCTCCTACGAGCAGTACTTC. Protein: CASSSEGLSSYEQYF.